Detailed here is one T cell receptor (beta chain). The CDR3 runs to 15 residues. Germline-derived CDR1 and CDR2 are LNHDA and SQIVND (reference sequence). Trimming at V came to 4 bases and at J to 1 base, leaving 5 bases not matched to a gene. This record belongs to a study of shared clonotypes between healthy human individuals. Some clones are missing from TCRdb's copy, which holds only in-frame ones; the method was immunoSEQ multiplex PCR. The sample records a few million clones, approximately 94% being singletons. This TCR was recovered from a man between 18 and 29 years old in good health. The sample taken for sequencing was naive CD4+ T cells sorted from blood. Subset reported: CD45RA+ positively selected. V is TRBV19 and J is TRBJ2-3, with TRBD2 identical over 7 bases. The CDR3 DNA follows: TGTGCCAGTAGTACCCGGGGAGGGGGCACAGATACGCAGTATTTT. This gives the protein CASSTRGGGTDTQYF.